The 5 T cell receptor beta chains presented below share a single source sample, sequenced in a study of cytomegalovirus exposure and HLA in healthy donors. The PCR made use of 60 Vbeta and 13 Jbeta primers. Clones were sequenced by immunoSEQ multiplex PCR, and TCRdb holds only the in-frame ones, with some missing. The sample table sets out some 21,000 clones. Specimen: PBMCs. These receptors originate from a man aged 60 to 69 in good health and CMV-seropositive.

The chain uses TRBV2 and TRBJ2-7, with D unclear. The CDR3 consists of 13 residues. Germline-derived CDR1 and CDR2 are SNHLY and FYNNEI. V shed 6 bases and J shed 2 bases, with 11 bases lying between them. CDR3 DNA: TGTGCCAGCAGCCGAACCGAGGCCTACGAGCAGTACTTC. Its translation is CASSRTEAYEQYF.

V and J are TRBV18 and TRBJ1-1; 8 positions agree with TRBD1. Trimming cost V 2 bases and J 3 bases; bases outside gene matches: 5. Germline V gene lookup returns CDR1 KGHSH and CDR2 LQKENI. This CDR3 contains 15 residues. The CDR3 here is CASSPFQGADTEAFF. Written as DNA, the CDR3 is TGTGCCAGCTCACCATTCCAGGGGGCAGACACTGAAGCTTTCTTT.

In DNA, the CDR3 is TGTGCCAGCAGCCAAGGGCAGTGGTCTGGCGAGCAGTACTTC. The encoded protein is CASSQGQWSGEQYF. The chain combines TRBV4-2 with TRBJ2-7; D ambiguous. CDR1 and CDR2 from the germline V gene are LGHNA and YNFKEQ. The CDR3 runs 14 residues. The V and J ends lost 1 base and 6 bases respectively, with 13 bases between them.

The chain links TRBV6-4 to TRBJ1-1; D is uncertain. The V gene's germline CDR1 is MRHNA and CDR2 SNTAGT. The CDR3 length is 13 residues. V was shortened by 6 bases and J by 4 bases, with 12 bases between the two germline ends. The CDR3 sequence: CASSERYGTEAFF. DNA of the CDR3: TGTGCCAGCAGCGAGAGGTACGGCACTGAAGCTTTCTTT.

V gene TRBV6-5 combines with J gene TRBJ1-2, with TRBD1 as a possible D gene (5 bases). The CDR3 consists of 14 residues. Deletions cut 7 bases from V and 3 bases from J, with 15 bases between. CDR1 is MNHEY and CDR2 is SVGAGI in the germline V gene. The CDR3 nucleotides read TGTGCCAGCACTACTGGGCTAGGGGACTATGGCTACACCTTC. Translating it yields CASTTGLGDYGYTF.